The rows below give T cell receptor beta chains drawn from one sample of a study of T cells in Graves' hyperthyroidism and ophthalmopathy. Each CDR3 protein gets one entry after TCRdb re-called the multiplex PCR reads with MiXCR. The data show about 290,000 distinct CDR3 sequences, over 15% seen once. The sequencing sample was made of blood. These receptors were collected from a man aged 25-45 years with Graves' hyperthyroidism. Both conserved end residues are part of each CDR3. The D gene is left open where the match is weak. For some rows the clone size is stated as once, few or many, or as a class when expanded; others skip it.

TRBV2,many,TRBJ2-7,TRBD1,TGTGCCAGCAGTGATCTAGAACAGGGGGCTATCTACGAGCAGTACTTC,CASSDLEQGAIYEQYF
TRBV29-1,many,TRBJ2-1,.,TGCAGCGTTGAGGTAGCGGCCTACAATGAGCAGTTCTTC,CSVEVAAYNEQFF
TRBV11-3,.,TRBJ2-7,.,TGTGCCAGCAGGCCCCGAGGAGAAACCTACGAGCAGTACTTC,CASRPRGETYEQYF
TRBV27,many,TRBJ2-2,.,TGTGCCAGCAGTTTAAGTGGGGGCGGGGAGCTGTTTTTT,CASSLSGGGELFF
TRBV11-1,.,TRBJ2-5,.,TGTGCCAGCAGGCCTGATCAGTCGGAGACCCAGTACTTC,CASRPDQSETQYF
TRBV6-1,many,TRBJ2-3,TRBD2,TGTGCCAGCAGTGCCGGACTAGCGGCGGGGGGTACGCAGTATTTT,CASSAGLAAGGTQYF
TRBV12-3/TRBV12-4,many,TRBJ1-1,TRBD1,TGTGCCAGCAGTTTGGACAGGGGGCCCGAAGCTTTCTTT,CASSLDRGPEAFF
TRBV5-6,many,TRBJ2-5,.,TGTGCCAGCAGGGATTCGGGGGCTCGTCGCCATCAAGAGACCCAGTACTTC,CASRDSGARRHQETQYF
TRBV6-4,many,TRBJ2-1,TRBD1,TGTGCCAGCAGTGACGGGACAGGGCACAATGAGCAGTTCTTC,CASSDGTGHNEQFF
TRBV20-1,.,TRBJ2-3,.,TGCAGTGCTAGAGGCCTAAGGACAATCACAGATACGCAGTATTTT,CSARGLRTITDTQYF
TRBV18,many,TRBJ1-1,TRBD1,TGTGCCAGCTCAAACTGGACAGGACAAGCTTTCTTT,CASSNWTGQAFF
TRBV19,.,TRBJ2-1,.,TGTGCCAGTAGTATGGATATCGGTTACAATGAGCAGTTCTTC,CASSMDIGYNEQFF
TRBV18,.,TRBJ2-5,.,TGTGCCAGCTCACCACGGAATGGAGAGACCCAGTACTTC,CASSPRNGETQYF
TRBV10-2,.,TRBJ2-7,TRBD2,TGCGCCAGCAGAGCCGGACTAGCTTCCTCCGAGCAGTACTTC,CASRAGLASSEQYF
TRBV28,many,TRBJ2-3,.,TGTGCCAGCACCCTGGTCTGGGGAGATACGCAGTATTTT,CASTLVWGDTQYF
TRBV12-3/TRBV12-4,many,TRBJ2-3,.,TGTGCCAGCAGTGCGGGCGGGACATTCAGGAATACGCAGTATTTT,CASSAGGTFRNTQYF
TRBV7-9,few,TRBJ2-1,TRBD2,TGTGCCAGCAGCTTAAAGGCGGGAGTTTTGGAGCAGTTCTTC,CASSLKAGVLEQFF
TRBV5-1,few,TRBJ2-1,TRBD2,TGCGCCAGCAGCTTAGGGACTAGCGGGAGGATTTTCTCCTACAATGAGCAGTTCTTC,CASSLGTSGRIFSYNEQFF
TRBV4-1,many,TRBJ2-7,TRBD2,TGCGCCAGCAGCCAGGCGGGCGGGAGGGGTGCCTACGAGCAGTACTTC,CASSQAGGRGAYEQYF
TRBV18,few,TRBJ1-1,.,TGTGCCAGCTCACCACAACAGGGAGGTGGGTACACTGAAGCTTTCTTT,CASSPQQGGGYTEAFF
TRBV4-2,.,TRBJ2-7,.,TGTGCCAGCAGCCACCAGGCAGGGAATGGGAACGAGCAGTACTTC,CASSHQAGNGNEQYF
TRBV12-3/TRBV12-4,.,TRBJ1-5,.,TGTGCCAGCAGTTTAGGGGAGAAGAATCAGCCCCAGCATTTT,CASSLGEKNQPQHF
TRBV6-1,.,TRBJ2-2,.,TGTGCCAGCAGTGACAGGAACCTCGGGGATGGGCTGTTTTTT,CASSDRNLGDGLFF